What follows describes a single TCR beta chain. This clonotype has only a few counts. What this receptor recognizes is not known. At one boundary the junction diverges from the germline segment, which might be a read error. This sample was taken from a study of CD8 T cells in ankylosing spondylitis (dated by TCRdb to about 2017). About the full investigation: The study profiled T cell receptor beta repertoires in healthy donors and ankylosing spondylitis patients to find disease-linked TCR variants. The full study cohort comprised 20 to 30 ankylosing spondylitis patients and roughly 110 healthy donors. Peripheral blood was sampled, and synovial fluid was also collected from ankylosing spondylitis patients.

The CDR3, from cysteine to phenylalanine, totals 15 residues. Only the CDR3 DNA is retained, 45 bases long and in frame from the first base. CDR1 and CDR2 are drawn from the germline V gene (reference sequence): DFQATT, SNEGSKA. The full study reports these points: The disease-linked clones were reported as significantly enriched in matched synovial fluid samples from ankylosing spondylitis patients. A TCR beta motif made up of several highly homologous amino acid variants appeared to be characteristic of blood from ankylosing spondylitis patients. Some motif variants were previously reported in synovial fluid and blood of reactive arthritis patients, suggesting common disease-initiation mechanisms. A CD8+ phenotype was shown by the disease-linked clones, which were found at relatively low frequencies in peripheral blood.

These reads were obtained on an Illumina HiSeq 2500. TCR beta libraries were prepared by quantitative 5'-RACE with molecular barcodes. The original methods were these. To identify disease-linked TCR variants, a new computational method was used, one built on a probabilistic model of VDJ rearrangement. Starting from the raw public reads, TCRdb applied fastp trimming at Q25, assembled clones with MiXCR and retained in-frame beta chains. Every CDR3 protein is listed once, alongside the most common genes and DNA of its rows. TCRdb, not the original authors, processed these V and J calls. The sample yields about 100,000 distinct CDR3 sequences; 8.8% were counted once. Over 4.5% of the sample rests with the top ten.

The sequence came from a male donor with ankylosing spondylitis or in good health (not recorded which). Sequenced: blood, either unsorted or a sorted T cell fraction (not recorded which). The receptor chain draws on TRBV20-1 and TRBJ2-5; the best D guess is TRBD1, with 6 bases matching. CDR3 loop: CCAKRGKQYQETQYF. In nucleotides, the sequence is TGCTGTGCTAAAAGGGGGAAACAGTACCAAGAGACCCAGTACTTC.